The source of this TCR beta chain is a study of T cells after yellow fever vaccination. Points from the study as a whole: A weaker secondary response peaked on day 5, the primary on day 15. At around 95% for CD4 and just over 85% for CD8, most primary-vaccination clones showed up again after the booster. There was a possibility that FACS-sorted repertoires contained abundant clonotypes contaminating from the bulk population. Of the clonotypes, a small share occurred in both CD4 and CD8 compartments.

TCRdb analysed the 5' RACE reads with MiXCR anew, one entry per CDR3 protein. This table holds hundreds of thousands of distinct CDR3 sequences, about 13% found once. V was cut by 9 bases and J by 2 bases, with 17 bases left in between. The CDR3 runs 14 residues. Germline loops: CDR1 LNHDA, CDR2 SQIVND (reference sequence). This clonotype was recorded only once. The antigen remains unidentified. The sample was PBMCs, taken on the day of the yellow fever booster vaccination. The source is a man aged 25 to 40 who received the YFV17D yellow fever vaccine. The chain combines TRBV19 with TRBJ2-7; TRBD1 or TRBD2 may be the D gene (5 bases each). CDR3 in amino acids: CASSTGTFTYEQYF. DNA of the CDR3: TGTGCCAGCAGCACTGGGACCTTCACCTACGAGCAGTACTTC.